The 6 T cell receptor beta chains listed next were all sequenced from one sample in a study of blood T cell repertoires in COVID-19. The assay was immunoSEQ multiplex PCR, and TCRdb's table has in-frame clones only and misses some. In the table there are approximately 220,000 clones, 70% to 90% of which are singletons. Sequencing was performed on peripheral blood. The source of these receptors is a woman aged 45-65 years with acute or convalescent COVID-19.

This clone was seen a single time. The chain recombines TRBV4-3 with TRBJ2-5, with a possible D match to TRBD1 (6 bases). Deletions cut 4 bases from V and 2 bases from J, with 11 bases between. CDR3 length equals 14 residues. Germline V gene data show CDR1 as LGHNA and CDR2 as YSLEER. CDR3 nucleotides: TGCGCCAGCAGCCTACTGGGACAACAAGAGACCCAGTACTTC. Amino acid sequence: CASSLLGQQETQYF.

This CDR3 is CATSRVFWTGYNEKLFF. The CDR3 region has the DNA TGTGCCACCAGCAGAGTCTTTTGGACAGGTTATAATGAAAAACTGTTTTTT. This chain connects TRBV15 to TRBJ1-4; 7 bases align to TRBD1. Trimming removed 1 base from V and 4 bases from J; junction bases left unmatched: 9. This CDR3 is built from 17 residues. Germline V gives CDR1 LNHNV, CDR2 YYDKDF (reference sequence).

This clone appeared a single time. The rearrangement joins TRBV9 to TRBJ2-1; 14 bases align to TRBD2. V was clipped by 3 bases and J by 8 bases; unmatched bases: 7. This CDR3 region has 16 residues. Germline V CDR1 and CDR2: SGDLS, YYNGEE. The CDR3 nucleotides are TGTGCCAGCAGCGCGACTAGCGGGGGGGCGTTCGATGAGCAGTTCTTC. It encodes CASSATSGGAFDEQFF.

This chain links TRBV12-3 or TRBV12-4 with TRBJ2-1, with TRBD2 matching 8 bases. This CDR3 contains 13 residues. V lost 3 bases, J lost 14 bases, and 9 bases stayed unmatched. The CDR3 protein is CASSLGGGGPKFF. Here the CDR3 DNA reads TGTGCCAGCAGTTTGGGGGGCGGGGGGCCGAAGTTCTTC.

The chain carries TRBV12-3 or TRBV12-4 and TRBJ2-7, with TRBD2 identical over 7 bases. The CDR3 covers 13 residues. Trimming took 1 base from V and 8 from J; bases not matched to a gene: 5. CDR3 DNA: TGTGCCAGCAGTTTAGAGGAGGGGACTAAGCAGTACTTC. It translates to CASSLEEGTKQYF.

The chain couples TRBV5-1 to TRBJ2-7; 9 bases match TRBD1. Germline assignment: CDR1 SGHRS and CDR2 YFSETQ. V lost 0 bases and J lost 5; bases outside the gene matches: 6. The CDR3 totals 15 residues. Here the CDR3 reads CASSLARTGADEQYF. CDR3 nucleotide sequence: TGCGCCAGCAGCTTGGCCCGGACAGGGGCTGACGAGCAGTACTTC.